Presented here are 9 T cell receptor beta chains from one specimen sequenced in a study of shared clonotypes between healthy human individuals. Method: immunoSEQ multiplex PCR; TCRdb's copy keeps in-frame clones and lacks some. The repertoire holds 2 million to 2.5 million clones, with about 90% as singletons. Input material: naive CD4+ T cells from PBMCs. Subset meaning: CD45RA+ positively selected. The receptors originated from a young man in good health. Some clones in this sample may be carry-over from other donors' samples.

CDR3 protein: CASSLMGGPTNEKLFF. The CDR3 DNA follows: TGTGCCAGCAGCTTAATGGGAGGGCCAACTAATGAAAAACTGTTTTTT. The chain joins TRBV7-2 to TRBJ1-4; D remains unclear. The CDR3 spans 16 residues. Germline V CDR1 and CDR2: SGHTA, FQGNSA. V lost 2 bases to trimming and J lost 0 bases, with 10 bases between them.

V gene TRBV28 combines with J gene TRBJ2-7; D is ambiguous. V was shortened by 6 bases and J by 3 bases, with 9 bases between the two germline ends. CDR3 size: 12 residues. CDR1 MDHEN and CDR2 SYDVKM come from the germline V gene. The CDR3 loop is CASRSIRYEQYF. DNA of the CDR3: TGTGCCAGCAGATCTATACGCTACGAGCAGTACTTC.

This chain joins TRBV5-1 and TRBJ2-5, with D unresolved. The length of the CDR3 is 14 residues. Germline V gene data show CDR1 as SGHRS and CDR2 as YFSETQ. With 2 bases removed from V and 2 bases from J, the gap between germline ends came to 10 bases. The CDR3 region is CASSFSSSQETQYF. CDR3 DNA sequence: TGCGCCAGCAGCTTCTCATCCTCTCAAGAGACCCAGTACTTC.

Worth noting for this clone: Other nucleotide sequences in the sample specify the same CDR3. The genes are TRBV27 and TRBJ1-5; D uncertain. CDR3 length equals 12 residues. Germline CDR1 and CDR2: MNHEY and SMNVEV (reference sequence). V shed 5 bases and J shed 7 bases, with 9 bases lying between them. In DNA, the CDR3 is TGTGCCAGCAGTCCGGGAGGACAGCCCCAGCATTTT. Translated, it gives CASSPGGQPQHF.

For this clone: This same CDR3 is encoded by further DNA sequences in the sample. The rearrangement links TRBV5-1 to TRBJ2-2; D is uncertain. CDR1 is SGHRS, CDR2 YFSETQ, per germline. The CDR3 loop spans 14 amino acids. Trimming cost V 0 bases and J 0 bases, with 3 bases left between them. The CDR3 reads CASSLASNTGELFF. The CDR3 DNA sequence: TGCGCCAGCAGCTTGGCCTCGAACACCGGGGAGCTGTTTTTT.

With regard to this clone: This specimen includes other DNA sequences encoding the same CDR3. The CDR3 DNA follows: TGTGCCAGCAGCTTAAGACAGGGCACTGAAGCTTTCTTT. Residues: CASSLRQGTEAFF. This chain links TRBV11-2 with TRBJ1-1, with 7 bases that match TRBD1. This CDR3 comprises 13 residues. Germline CDR1 and CDR2: SGHAT and FQNNGV. J was trimmed by 4 bases and V by 2 bases; bases with no gene match: 1.

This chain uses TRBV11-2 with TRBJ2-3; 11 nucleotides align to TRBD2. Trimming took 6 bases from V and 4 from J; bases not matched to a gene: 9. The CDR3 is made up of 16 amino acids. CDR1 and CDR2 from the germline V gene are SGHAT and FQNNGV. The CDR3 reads CASRPIAGGHPDTQYF. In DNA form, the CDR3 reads TGTGCCAGCAGACCAATAGCGGGAGGGCACCCAGATACGCAGTATTTT.

The DNA of the CDR3 is TGCAGCGTAGACCGGGACAGCTTTAATGAGCAGTTCTTC. Protein product: CSVDRDSFNEQFF. The V gene is TRBV29-1, the J gene TRBJ2-1; 7 nucleotides match TRBD1. Unmatched junction bases numbered 9, after V lost 6 bases and J lost 7 bases. Per the germline V gene, CDR1 is SQVTM and CDR2 is ANQGSEA. The CDR3 has 13 residues.

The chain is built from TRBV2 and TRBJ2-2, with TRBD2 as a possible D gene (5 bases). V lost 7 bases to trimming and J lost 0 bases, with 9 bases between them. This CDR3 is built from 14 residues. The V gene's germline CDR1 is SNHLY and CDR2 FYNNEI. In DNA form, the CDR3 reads TGTGCCAGCATGGACGGGGCGAACACCGGGGAGCTGTTTTTT. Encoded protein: CASMDGANTGELFF.